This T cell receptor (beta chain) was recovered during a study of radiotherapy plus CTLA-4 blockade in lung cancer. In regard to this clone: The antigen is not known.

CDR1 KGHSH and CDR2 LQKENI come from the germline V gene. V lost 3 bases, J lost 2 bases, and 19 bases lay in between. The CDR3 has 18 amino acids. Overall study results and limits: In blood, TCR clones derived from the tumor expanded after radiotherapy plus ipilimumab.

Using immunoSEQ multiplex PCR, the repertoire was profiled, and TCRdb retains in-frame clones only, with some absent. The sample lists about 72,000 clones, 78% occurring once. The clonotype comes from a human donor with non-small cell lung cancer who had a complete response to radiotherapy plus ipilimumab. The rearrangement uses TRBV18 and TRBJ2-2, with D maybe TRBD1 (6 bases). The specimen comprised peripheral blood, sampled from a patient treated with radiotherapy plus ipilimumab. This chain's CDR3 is CASSPRDMKIGNTGELFF. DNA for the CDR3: TGTGCCAGCTCACCCCGGGACATGAAAATCGGAAACACCGGGGAGCTGTTTTTT.